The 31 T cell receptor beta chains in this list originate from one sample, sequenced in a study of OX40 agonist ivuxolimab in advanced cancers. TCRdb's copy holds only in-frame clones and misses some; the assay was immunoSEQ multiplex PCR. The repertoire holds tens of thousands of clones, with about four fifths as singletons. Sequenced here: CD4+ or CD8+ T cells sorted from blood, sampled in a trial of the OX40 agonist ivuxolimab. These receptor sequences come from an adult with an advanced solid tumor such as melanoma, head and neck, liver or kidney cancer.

CDR3 in amino acids: CASSLLRNTDTQYF. CDR3 coding DNA: TGTGCCAGCAGTTTACTGCGGAACACAGATACGCAGTATTTT. The J gene is TRBJ2-3, the V gene TRBV27; D unresolved. Germline values: CDR1 MNHEY, CDR2 SMNVEV (reference sequence). The ends were cut back, 2 bases at V and 2 bases at J, with 8 bases in the middle. The CDR3 is 14 amino acids.

The CDR3 sequence: CASTPRSSYNEQFF. The CDR3 coding sequence is TGTGCCAGCACCCCCAGGAGTTCCTACAATGAGCAGTTCTTC. The chain links TRBV28 to TRBJ2-1; no clear D. V was trimmed by 7 bases and J by 1 base, leaving 11 bases between them. The germline CDR1 and CDR2 sequences are MDHEN and SYDVKM. This CDR3 has 14 amino acids.

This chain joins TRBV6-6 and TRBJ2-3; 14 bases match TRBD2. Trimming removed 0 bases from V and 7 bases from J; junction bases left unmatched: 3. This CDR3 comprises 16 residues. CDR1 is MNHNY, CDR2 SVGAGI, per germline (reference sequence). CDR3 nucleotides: TGTGCCAGCAGTTACTCGACTAGCGGGAGGGTGAATACGCAGTATTTT. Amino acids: CASSYSTSGRVNTQYF.

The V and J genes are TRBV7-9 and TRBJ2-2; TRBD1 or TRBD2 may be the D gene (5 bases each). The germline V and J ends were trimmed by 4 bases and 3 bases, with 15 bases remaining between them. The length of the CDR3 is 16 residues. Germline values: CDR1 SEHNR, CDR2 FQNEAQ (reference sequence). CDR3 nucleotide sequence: TGTGCCAGCAGCTCATCCGGGACCTCCCACACCGGGGAGCTGTTTTTT. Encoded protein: CASSSSGTSHTGELFF.

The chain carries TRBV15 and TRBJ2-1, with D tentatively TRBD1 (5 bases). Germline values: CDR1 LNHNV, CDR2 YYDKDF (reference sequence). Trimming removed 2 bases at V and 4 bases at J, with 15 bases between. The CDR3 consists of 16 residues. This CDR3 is CATSRSDISLYNEQFF. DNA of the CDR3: TGTGCCACCAGCAGATCGGACATAAGCCTATACAATGAGCAGTTCTTC.

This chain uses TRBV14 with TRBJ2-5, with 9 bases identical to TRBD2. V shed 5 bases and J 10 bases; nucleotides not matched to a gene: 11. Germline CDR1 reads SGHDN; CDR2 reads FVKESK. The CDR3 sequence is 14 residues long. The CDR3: CASSSSPSGASQYF. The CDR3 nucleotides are TGTGCCAGCAGCTCAAGCCCTAGCGGGGCTAGCCAGTACTTC.

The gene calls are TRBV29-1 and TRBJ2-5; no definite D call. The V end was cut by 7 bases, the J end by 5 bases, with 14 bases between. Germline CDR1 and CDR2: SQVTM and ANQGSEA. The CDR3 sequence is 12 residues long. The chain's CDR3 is CSAWPETETQYF. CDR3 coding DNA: TGCAGCGCCTGGCCAGAAACGGAGACCCAGTACTTC.

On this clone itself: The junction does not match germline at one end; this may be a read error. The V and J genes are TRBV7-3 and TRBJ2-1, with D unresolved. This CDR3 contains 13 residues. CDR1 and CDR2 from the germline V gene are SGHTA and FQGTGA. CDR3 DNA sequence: TGTGCCGGCAGCTTAACGCGAGAGAATGAGCAGTTCTTC. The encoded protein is CAGSLTRENEQFF.

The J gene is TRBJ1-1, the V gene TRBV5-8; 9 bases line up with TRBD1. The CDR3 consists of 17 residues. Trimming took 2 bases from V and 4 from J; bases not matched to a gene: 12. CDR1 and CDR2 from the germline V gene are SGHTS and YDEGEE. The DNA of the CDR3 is TGTGCCAGCAGCTTTGTTCCTAACAGGGGGCTGGGCACTGAAGCTTTCTTT. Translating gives CASSFVPNRGLGTEAFF.

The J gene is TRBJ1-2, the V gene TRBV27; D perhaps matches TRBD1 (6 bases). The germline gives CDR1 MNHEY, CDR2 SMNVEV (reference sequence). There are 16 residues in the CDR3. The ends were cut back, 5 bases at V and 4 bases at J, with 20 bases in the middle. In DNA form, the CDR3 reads TGTGCCAGCAGTCCCCTGGGGGAGGGGGGGAGCTATGGCTACACCTTC. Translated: CASSPLGEGGSYGYTF.

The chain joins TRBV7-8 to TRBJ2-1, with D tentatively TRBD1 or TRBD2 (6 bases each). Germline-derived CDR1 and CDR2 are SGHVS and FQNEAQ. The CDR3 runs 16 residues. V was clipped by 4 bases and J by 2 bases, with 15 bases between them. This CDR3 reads CASSSPRGRPYNEQFF. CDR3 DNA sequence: TGTGCCAGCAGCTCACCGAGGGGGAGGCCCTACAATGAGCAGTTCTTC.

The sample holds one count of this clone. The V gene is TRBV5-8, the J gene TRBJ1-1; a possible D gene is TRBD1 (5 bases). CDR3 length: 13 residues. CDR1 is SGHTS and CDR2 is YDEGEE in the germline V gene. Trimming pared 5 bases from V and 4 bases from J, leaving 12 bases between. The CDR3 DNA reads TGTGCCAGCAGTTTAGATGGGGGCACTGAAGCTTTCTTT. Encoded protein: CASSLDGGTEAFF.

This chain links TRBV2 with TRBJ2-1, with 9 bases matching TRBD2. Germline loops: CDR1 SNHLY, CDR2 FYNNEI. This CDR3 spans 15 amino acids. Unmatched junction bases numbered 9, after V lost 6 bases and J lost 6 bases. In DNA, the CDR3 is TGTGCCAGCAGGCACCCGGGACTAGCAATCAATGAGCAGTTCTTC. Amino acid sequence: CASRHPGLAINEQFF.

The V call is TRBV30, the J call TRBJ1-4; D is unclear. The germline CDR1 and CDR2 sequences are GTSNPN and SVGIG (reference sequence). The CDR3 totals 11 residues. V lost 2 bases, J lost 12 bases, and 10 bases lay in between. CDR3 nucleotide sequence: TGTGCCTGGAGTCGCCCAAGGGAACTGTTTTTT. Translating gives CAWSRPRELFF.

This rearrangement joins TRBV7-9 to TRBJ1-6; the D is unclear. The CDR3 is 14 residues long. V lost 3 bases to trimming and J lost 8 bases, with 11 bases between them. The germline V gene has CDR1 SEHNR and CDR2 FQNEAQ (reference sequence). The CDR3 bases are TGTGCCAGCAGCTTGGCCAGGAGTTATTCACCCCTCCACTTT. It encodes CASSLARSYSPLHF.

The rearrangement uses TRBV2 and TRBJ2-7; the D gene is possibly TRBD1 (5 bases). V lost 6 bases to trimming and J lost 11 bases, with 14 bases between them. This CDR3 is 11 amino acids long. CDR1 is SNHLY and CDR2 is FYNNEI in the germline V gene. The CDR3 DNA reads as TGTGCCAGCAGCCCAGGGTCCCGTGAGTACTTC. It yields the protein CASSPGSREYF.

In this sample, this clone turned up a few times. In DNA form, the CDR3 reads TGCGCCAGCAGCGTGACTCTAGGTCAGCCCCAGCATTTT. This encodes CASSVTLGQPQHF. The chain links TRBV5-1 to TRBJ1-5; D unresolved. The V and J ends lost 4 bases and 6 bases respectively, with 11 bases between them. Germline values: CDR1 SGHRS, CDR2 YFSETQ. CDR3 length: 13 residues.

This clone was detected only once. The CDR3 loop is CASSEQVGSYEQYF. Here the CDR3 DNA reads TGTGCCAGCAGTGAGCAGGTGGGGTCCTACGAGCAGTACTTC. The chain employs TRBV2 and TRBJ2-7; D call uncertain. Germline CDR1 is SNHLY and CDR2 is FYNNEI. V was trimmed by 3 bases and J by 1 base, leaving 10 bases between them. The CDR3 has 14 residues.

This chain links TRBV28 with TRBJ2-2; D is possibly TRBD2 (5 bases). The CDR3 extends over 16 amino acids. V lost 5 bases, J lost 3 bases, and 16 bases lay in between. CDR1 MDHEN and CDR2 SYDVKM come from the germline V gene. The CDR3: CASSPWGSGDTGELFF. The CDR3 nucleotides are TGTGCCAGCAGTCCTTGGGGATCCGGGGACACCGGGGAGCTGTTTTTT.

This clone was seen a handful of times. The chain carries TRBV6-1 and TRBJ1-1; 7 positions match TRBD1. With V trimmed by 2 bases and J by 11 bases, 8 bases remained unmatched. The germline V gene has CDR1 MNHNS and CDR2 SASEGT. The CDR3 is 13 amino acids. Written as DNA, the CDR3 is TGTGCCAGCAGTGAATCAGGGGGAATAGAGGCTTTCTTT. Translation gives CASSESGGIEAFF.

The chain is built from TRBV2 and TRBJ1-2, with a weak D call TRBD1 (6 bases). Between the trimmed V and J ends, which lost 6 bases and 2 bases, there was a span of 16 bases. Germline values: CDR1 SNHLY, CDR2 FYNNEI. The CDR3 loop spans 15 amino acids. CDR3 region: CASRPVTGRNYGYTF. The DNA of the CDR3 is TGTGCCAGCAGGCCCGTAACAGGGCGGAACTATGGCTACACCTTC.

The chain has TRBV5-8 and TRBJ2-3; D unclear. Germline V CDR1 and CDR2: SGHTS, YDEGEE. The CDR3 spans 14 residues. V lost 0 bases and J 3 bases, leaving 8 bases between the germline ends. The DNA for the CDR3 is TGTGCCAGCAGCTTGGAGGTCCTAACAGATACGCAGTATTTT. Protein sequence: CASSLEVLTDTQYF. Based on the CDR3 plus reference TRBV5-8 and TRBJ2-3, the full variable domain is EAGVTQSPTHLIKTRGQQATLRCSPISGHTSVYWYQQALGLGLQFLLWYDEGEERNRGNFPPRFSGRQFPNYSSELNVNALELEDSALYLCASSLEVLTDTQYFGPGTRLTVL.

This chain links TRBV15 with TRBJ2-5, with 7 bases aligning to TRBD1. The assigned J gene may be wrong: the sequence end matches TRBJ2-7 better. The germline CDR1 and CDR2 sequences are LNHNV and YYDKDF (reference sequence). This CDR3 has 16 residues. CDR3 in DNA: TGTGCCACCAGCAGAGAGTCAACAGGGGCAACCTACGAGCAGTACTTC. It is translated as CATSRESTGATYEQYF.

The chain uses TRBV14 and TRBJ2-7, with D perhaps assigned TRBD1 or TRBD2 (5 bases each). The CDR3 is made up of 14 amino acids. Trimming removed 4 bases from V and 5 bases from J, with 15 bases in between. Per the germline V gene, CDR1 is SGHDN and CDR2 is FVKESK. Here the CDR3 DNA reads TGTGCCAGCAGCCTTTGGGCAGGGAGCGACGAGCAGTACTTC. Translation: CASSLWAGSDEQYF. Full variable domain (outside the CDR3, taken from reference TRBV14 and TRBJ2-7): EAGVTQFPSHSVIEKGQTVTLRCDPISGHDNLYWYRRVMGKEIKFLLHFVKESKQDESGMPNNRFLAERTGGTYSTLKVQPAELEDSGVYFCASSLWAGSDEQYFGPGTRLTVT.

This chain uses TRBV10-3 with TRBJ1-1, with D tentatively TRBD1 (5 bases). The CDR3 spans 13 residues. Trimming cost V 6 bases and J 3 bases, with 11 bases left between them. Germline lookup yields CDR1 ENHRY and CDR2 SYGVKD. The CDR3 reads CAIRGVGDTEAFF. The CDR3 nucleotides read TGTGCCATCAGAGGGGTTGGGGACACTGAAGCTTTCTTT.

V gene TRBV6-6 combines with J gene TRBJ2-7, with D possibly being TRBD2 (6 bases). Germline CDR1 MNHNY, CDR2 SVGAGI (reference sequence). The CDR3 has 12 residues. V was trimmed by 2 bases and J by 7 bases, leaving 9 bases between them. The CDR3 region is CASSYTEGEQYF. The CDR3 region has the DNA TGTGCCAGCAGTTACACGGAGGGGGAGCAGTACTTC.

This CDR3 is CASSSSNGLAVSGELFF. CDR3 coding DNA: TGTGCCAGCAGCTCCAGCAACGGACTAGCTGTCTCCGGGGAGCTGTTTTTT. The V and J genes are TRBV11-2 and TRBJ2-2, with TRBD2 matching over 8 bases. The CDR3 contains 17 residues. Germline V gene data show CDR1 as SGHAT and CDR2 as FQNNGV. Trimming took 4 bases from V and 6 from J; bases not matched to a gene: 13.

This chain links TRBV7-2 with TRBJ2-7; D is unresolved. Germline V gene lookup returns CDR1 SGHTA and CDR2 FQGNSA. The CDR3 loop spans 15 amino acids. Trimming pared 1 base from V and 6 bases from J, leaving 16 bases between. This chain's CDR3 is CASSLGLSGVVEQYF. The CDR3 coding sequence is TGTGCCAGCAGCTTAGGCCTATCTGGCGTGGTCGAGCAGTACTTC.

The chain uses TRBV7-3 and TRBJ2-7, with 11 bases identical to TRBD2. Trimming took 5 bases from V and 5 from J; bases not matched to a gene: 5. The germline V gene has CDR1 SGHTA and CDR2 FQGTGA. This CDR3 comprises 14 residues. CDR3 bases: TGTGCCAGCAGCCCCACTAGCGGGGGCCACGAGCAGTACTTC. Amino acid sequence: CASSPTSGGHEQYF. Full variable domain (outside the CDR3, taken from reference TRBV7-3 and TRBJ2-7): GAGVSQTPSNKVTEKGKYVELRCDPISGHTALYWYRQSLGQGPEFLIYFQGTGAADDSGLPNDRFFAVRPEGSVSTLKIQRTERGDSAVYLCASSPTSGGHEQYFGPGTRLTVT.

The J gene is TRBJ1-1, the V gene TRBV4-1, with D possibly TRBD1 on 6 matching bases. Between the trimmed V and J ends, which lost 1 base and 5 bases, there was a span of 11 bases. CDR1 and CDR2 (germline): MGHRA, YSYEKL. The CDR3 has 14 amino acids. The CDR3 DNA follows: TGCGCCAGCAGCCAAGTGGGGGGGCAGACTGAAGCTTTCTTT. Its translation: CASSQVGGQTEAFF.

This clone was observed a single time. The CDR3 loop is CASSFEDQETQYF. CDR3 bases: TGTGCCAGCAGCTTTGAGGATCAAGAGACCCAGTACTTC. The chain links TRBV12-1 to TRBJ2-5. TRBV12-1 is recorded as a pseudogene. The length of the CDR3 is 13 residues.